One T cell receptor beta chain is described in this entry. The antigen is unknown. These data belong to a study of shared clonotypes between healthy human individuals. Findings and limits, study-wide: Among a handful of donors, roughly 5% of naive CD4 clonotypes were found in common.

TCRdb's copy holds only in-frame clones and misses some; the assay was immunoSEQ multiplex PCR. The data show about 2 million clones, 95% seen once. CDR1 and CDR2 from the germline V gene are MDHEN and SYDVKM. The CDR3 extends over 14 amino acids. V was cut by 1 base and J by 8 bases, with 14 bases left in between. Into CD45RA+ naive and CD45RA-negative memory subsets, the CD4+ cells were split. This TCR came from a man aged 18-30 years in good health. J is TRBJ1-2 and V is TRBV28; D may be TRBD1 (6 bases). Sequencing used naive CD4+ T cells sorted from blood. Subset given: CD45RA+ positively selected. The CDR3 sequence is CASSLSGGAEGYTF. The CDR3 nucleotides read TGTGCCAGCAGTTTATCCGGGGGCGCGGAGGGCTACACCTTC.